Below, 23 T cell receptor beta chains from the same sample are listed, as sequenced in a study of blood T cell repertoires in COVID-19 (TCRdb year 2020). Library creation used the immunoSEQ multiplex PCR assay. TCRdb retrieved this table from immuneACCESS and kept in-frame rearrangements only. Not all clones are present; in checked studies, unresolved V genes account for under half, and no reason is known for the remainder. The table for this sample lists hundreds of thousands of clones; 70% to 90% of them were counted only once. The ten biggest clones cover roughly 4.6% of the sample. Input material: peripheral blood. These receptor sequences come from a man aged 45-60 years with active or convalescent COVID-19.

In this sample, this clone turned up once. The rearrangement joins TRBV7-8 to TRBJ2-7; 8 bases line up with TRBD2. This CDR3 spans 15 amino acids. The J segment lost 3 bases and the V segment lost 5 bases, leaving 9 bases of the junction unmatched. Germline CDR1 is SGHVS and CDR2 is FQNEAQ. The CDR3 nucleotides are TGTGCCAGCAGCCCTACTAGCGGCCTTATCTACGAGCAGTACTTC. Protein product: CASSPTSGLIYEQYF.

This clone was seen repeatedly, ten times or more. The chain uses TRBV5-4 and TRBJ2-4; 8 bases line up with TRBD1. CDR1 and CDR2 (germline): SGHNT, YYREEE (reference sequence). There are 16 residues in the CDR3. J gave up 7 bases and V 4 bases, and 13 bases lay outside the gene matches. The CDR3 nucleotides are TGTGCCAGCAGCGCAACGGGCAACAGGGGGAGGAACATTCAGTACTTC. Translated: CASSATGNRGRNIQYF. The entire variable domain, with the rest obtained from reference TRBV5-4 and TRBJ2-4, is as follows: ETGVTQSPTHLIKTRGQQVTLRCSSQSGHNTVSWYQQALGQGPQFIFQYYREEENGRGNFPPRFSGLQFPNYSSELNVNALELDDSALYLCASSATGNRGRNIQYFGAGTRLSVL.

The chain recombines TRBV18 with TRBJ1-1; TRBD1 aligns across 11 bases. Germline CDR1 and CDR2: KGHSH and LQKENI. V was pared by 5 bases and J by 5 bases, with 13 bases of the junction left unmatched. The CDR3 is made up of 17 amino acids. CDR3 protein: CASSGTGGNIGVTEAFF. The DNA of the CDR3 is TGTGCCAGCTCAGGGACAGGGGGGAACATCGGCGTGACTGAAGCTTTCTTT.

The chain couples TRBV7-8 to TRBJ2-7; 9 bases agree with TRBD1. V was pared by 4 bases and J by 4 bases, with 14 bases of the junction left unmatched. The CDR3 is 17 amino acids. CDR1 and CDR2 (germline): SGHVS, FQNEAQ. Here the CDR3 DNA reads TGTGCCAGCAGCTCCCCCCTCCGACAGGGGGAATTGTACGAGCAGTACTTC. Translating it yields CASSSPLRQGELYEQYF.

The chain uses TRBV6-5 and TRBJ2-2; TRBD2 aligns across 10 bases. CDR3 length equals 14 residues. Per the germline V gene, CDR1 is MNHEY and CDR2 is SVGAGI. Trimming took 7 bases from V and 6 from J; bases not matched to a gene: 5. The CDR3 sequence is CASISGTSAGELFF. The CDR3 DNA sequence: TGTGCCAGCATCTCCGGGACTAGCGCCGGGGAGCTGTTTTTT.

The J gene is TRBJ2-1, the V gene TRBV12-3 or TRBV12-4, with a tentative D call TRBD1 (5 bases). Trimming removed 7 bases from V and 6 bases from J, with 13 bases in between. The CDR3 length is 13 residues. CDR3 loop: CASTQSGANEQFF. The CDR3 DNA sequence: TGTGCCAGCACCCAGAGTGGGGCCAATGAGCAGTTCTTC.

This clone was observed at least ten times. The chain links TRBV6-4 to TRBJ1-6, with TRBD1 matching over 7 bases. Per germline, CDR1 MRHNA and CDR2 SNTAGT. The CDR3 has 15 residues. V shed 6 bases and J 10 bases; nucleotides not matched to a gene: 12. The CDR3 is CASRTSDRVGSPLHF. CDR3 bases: TGTGCCAGCAGAACCTCCGACAGGGTGGGATCACCCCTCCACTTT.

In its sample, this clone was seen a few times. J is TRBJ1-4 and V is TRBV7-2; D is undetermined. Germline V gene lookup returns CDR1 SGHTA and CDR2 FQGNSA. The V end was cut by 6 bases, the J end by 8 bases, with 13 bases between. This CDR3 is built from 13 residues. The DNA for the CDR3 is TGTGCCAGCAGTTTTCAGTATCAAGAAAAACTGTTTTTT. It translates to CASSFQYQEKLFF.

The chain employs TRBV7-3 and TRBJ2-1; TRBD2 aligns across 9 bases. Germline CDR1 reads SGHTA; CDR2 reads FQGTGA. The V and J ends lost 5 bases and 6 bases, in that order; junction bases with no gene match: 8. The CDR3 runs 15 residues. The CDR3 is CASSLSAGGGNEQFF. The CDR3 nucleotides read TGTGCCAGCAGCCTATCGGCGGGAGGGGGCAATGAGCAGTTCTTC. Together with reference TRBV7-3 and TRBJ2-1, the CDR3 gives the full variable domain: GAGVSQTPSNKVTEKGKYVELRCDPISGHTALYWYRQSLGQGPEFLIYFQGTGAADDSGLPNDRFFAVRPEGSVSTLKIQRTERGDSAVYLCASSLSAGGGNEQFFGPGTRLTVL.

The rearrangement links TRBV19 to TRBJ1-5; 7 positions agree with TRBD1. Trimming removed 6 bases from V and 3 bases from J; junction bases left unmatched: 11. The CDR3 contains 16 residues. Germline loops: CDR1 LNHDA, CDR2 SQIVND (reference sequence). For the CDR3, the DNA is TGTGCCAGTAGCCTGAGGACAGGAATGGACAATCAGCCCCAGCATTTT. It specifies CASSLRTGMDNQPQHF.

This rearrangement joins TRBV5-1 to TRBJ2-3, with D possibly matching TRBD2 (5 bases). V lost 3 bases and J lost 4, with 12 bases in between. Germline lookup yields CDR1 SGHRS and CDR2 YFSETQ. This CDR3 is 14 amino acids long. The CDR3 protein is CASSSRAEADTQYF. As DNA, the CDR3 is TGCGCCAGCAGCTCGAGGGCCGAGGCAGATACGCAGTATTTT.

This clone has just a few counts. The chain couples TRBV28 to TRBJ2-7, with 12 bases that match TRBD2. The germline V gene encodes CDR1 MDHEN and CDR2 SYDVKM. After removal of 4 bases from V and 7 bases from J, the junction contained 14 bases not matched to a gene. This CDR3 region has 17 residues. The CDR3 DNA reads TGTGCCAGCAGTTCTCCATATCGACTAGCGGGAGCCGATGAGCAGTACTTC. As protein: CASSSPYRLAGADEQYF.

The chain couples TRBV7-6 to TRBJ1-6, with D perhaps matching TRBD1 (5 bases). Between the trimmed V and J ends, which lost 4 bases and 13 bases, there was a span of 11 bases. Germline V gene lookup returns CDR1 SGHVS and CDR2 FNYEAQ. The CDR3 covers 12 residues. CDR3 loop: CASSSAGEPLHF. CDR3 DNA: TGTGCCAGCAGCTCCGCGGGGGAGCCCCTCCACTTT.

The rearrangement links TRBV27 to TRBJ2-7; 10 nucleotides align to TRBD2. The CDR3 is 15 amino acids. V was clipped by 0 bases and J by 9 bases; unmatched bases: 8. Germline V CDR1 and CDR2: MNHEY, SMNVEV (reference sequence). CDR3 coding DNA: TGTGCCAGCAGTTTATCCCCGGCTAGCGGGAGTACGCAGTACTTC. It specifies CASSLSPASGSTQYF.

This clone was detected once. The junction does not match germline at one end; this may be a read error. For the CDR3, the DNA is TGTGCCATCGGTGAGTCTGCTAGCGGGAGGGCCGGAGAGACCCAGTACTTC. Amino acid sequence: CAIGESASGRAGETQYF. The chain employs TRBV10-3 and TRBJ2-5, with TRBD2 matching 12 bases. The CDR3 contains 17 residues. The germline V gene has CDR1 ENHRY and CDR2 SYGVKD.

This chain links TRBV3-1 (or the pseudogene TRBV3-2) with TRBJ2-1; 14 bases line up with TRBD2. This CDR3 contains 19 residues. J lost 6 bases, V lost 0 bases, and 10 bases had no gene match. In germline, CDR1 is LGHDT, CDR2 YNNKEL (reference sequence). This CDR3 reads CASSQDPFPGLAGGNEQFF. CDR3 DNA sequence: TGTGCCAGCAGCCAAGACCCATTCCCCGGACTAGCGGGAGGCAATGAGCAGTTCTTC.

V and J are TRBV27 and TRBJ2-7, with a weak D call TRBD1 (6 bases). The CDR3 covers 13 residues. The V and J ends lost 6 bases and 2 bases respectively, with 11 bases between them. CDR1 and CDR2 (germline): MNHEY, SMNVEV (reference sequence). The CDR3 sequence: CASRMGTTYEQYF. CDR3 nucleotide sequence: TGTGCCAGCAGGATGGGGACAACCTACGAGCAGTACTTC.

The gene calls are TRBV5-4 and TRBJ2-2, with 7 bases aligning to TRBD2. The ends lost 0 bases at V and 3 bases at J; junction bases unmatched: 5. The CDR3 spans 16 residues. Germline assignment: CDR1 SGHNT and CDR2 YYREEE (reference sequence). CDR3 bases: TGTGCCAGCAGCTTGGGGCGGGAGCAGTACACCGGGGAGCTGTTTTTT. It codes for CASSLGREQYTGELFF.

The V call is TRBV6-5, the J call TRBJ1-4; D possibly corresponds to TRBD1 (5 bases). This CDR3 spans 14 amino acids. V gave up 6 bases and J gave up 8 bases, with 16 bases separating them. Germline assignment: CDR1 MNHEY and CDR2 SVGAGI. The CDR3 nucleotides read TGTGCCAGCAGCCCCCCAGGGCTAGGGGAAAAACTGTTTTTT. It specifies CASSPPGLGEKLFF.

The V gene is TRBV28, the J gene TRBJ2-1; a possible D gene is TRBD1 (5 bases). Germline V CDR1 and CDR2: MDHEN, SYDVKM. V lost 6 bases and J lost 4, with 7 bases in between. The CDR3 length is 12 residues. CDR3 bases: TGTGCCAGCAGCCCAGGGTACAATGAGCAGTTCTTC. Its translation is CASSPGYNEQFF.

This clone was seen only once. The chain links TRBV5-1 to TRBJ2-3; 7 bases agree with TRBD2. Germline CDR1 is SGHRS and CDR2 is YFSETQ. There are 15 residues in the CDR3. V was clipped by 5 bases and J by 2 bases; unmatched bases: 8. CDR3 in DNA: TGCGCCAGCAGGACTGGACTAGGCGACACAGATACGCAGTATTTT. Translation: CASRTGLGDTDTQYF.

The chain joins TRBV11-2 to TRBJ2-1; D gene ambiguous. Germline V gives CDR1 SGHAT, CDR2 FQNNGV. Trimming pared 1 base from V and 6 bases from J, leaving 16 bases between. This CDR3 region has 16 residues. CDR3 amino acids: CASSLVGAILLNEQFF. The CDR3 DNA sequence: TGTGCCAGCAGCTTAGTAGGAGCTATCCTCCTCAATGAGCAGTTCTTC. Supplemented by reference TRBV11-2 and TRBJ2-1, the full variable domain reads EAGVAQSPRYKIIEKRQSVAFWCNPISGHATLYWYQQILGQGPKLLIQFQNNGVVDDSQLPKDRFSAERLKGVDSTLKIQPAKLEDSAVYLCASSLVGAILLNEQFFGPGTRLTVL.

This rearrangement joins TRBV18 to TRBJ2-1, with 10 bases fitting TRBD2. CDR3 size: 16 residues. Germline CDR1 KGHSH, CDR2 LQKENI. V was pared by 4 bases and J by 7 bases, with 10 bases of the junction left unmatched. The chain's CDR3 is CASSLLMLLAGNEQFF. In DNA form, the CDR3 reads TGTGCCAGCTCACTCCTGATGCTACTAGCGGGAAATGAGCAGTTCTTC.